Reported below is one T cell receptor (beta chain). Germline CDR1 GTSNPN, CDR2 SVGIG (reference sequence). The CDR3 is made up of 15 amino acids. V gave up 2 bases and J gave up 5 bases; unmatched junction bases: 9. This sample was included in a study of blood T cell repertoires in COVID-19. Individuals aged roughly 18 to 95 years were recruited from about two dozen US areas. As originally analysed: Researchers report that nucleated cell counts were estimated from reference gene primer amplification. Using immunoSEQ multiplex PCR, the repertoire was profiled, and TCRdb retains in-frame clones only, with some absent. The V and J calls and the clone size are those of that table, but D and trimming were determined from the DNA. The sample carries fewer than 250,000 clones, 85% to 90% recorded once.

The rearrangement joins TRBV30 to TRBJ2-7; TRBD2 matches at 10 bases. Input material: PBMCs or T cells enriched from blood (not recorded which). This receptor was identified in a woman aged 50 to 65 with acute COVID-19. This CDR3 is CAWSLLLAGLNEQYF. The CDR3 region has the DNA TGTGCCTGGAGTCTCTTACTAGCGGGATTAAACGAGCAGTACTTC.